What follows is one TCR beta chain and its context. Its specificity is not known. These data are taken from a study of shared clonotypes between healthy human individuals. The CDR3 totals 17 residues. Trimming pared 3 bases from V and 1 base from J, leaving 13 bases between. In germline, CDR1 is SGHVS, CDR2 FNYEAQ. The study, taken as a whole, reports: Naive subsets usually exceeded memory subsets in estimated richness. Non-shared clonotypes had lower generation probabilities than those shared by all four donors.

Using immunoSEQ multiplex PCR, the repertoire was profiled, and TCRdb retains in-frame clones only, with some absent. The sample has roughly 2.4 million clones; under 97% are singletons. The clonotype originates from a young man in good health. The chain employs TRBV7-6 and TRBJ2-6, with D perhaps matching TRBD1 (6 bases). Material: naive CD4+ T cells sorted from blood. Specified subset: CD45RA+ positively selected. This CDR3 reads CASSFHRDQSGANVLTF. As DNA, the CDR3 is TGTGCCAGCAGCTTCCACAGGGACCAGTCTGGGGCCAACGTCCTGACTTTC.